This T cell receptor (beta chain) was sequenced in a study of blood T cell repertoires in COVID-19. Study overall: The samples span acute and convalescent COVID-19 from the United States, Italy and Spain.

The germline V gene encodes CDR1 LGHNA and CDR2 YNFKEQ. The CDR3 has 18 amino acids. V dropped 4 bases and J dropped 1; count of bases not matched to a gene: 14. Profiling relied on immunoSEQ multiplex PCR, and the TCRdb table lists in-frame clones only, not all of them. The data contain around 68,000 clones, approximately 95% of them singletons. The chain couples TRBV4-2 to TRBJ1-1; 8 positions match TRBD1. This sequence was found in a man between 65 and 85 years old with active COVID-19. Material for sequencing was peripheral blood. The CDR3 loop is CASSLPGTGNRPNTEAFF. In nucleotides, the CDR3 is TGTGCCAGCAGCCTCCCCGGGACAGGTAACCGTCCGAACACTGAAGCTTTCTTT.